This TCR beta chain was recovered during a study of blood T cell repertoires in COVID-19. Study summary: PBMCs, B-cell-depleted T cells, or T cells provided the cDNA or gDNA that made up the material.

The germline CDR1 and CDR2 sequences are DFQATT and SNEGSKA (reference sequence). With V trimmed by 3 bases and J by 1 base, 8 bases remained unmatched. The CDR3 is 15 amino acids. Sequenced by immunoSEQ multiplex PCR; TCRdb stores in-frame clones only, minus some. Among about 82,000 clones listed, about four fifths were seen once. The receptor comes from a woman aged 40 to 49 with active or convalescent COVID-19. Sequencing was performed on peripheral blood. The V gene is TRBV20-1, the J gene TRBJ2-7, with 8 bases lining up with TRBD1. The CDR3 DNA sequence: TGCAGTGCTAGTCCAGGGGGCCCGGTTTCCTACGAGCAGTACTTC. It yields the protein CSASPGGPVSYEQYF.